This TCR beta chain was identified during a study of blood T cells in healthy people across ages. Across the study: Capture by template switching was about one barcoded beta molecule per two T cells. Whole-study results and caveats: Age advanced and TCR beta diversity per million T cells fell, roughly linearly. Versus aged donors, long-lived donors had higher diversity and more naive CD4+ cells.

Through a sample-barcoded 5' primer and a J-beta primer mix, a second PCR was run for roughly 7 to 11 cycles. TCRdb reprocessed the 5' RACE reads with MiXCR, giving one entry per CDR3 protein. The data show approximately 400,000 distinct CDR3 sequences, 45% to 65% seen once. Trimming pared 4 bases from V and 5 bases from J, leaving 6 bases between. The CDR3 is 11 amino acids. Germline values: CDR1 SNHLY, CDR2 FYNNEI. Details on this clonotype: The antigen remains unidentified.

The sequencing sample was made of blood. The receptor comes from a man aged 55 to 69 in good health. The V and J genes are TRBV2 and TRBJ2-7; D is unclear. The DNA of the CDR3 is TGTGCCAGCAGTGCCCAGGACGAGCAGTACTTC. Its translation: CASSAQDEQYF.